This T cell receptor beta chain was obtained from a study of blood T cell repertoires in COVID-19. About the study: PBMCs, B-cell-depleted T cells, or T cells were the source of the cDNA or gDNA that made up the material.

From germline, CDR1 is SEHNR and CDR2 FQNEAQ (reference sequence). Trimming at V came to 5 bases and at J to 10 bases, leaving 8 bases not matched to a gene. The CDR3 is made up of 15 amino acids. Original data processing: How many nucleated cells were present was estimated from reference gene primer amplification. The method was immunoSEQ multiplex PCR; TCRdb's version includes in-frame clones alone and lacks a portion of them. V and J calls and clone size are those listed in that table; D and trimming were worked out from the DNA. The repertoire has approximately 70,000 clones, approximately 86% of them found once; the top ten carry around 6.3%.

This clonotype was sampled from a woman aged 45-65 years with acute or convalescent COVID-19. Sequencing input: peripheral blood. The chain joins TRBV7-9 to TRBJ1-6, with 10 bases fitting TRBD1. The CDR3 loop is CASSPWTGGDSPLHF. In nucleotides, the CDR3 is TGTGCCAGCAGCCCGTGGACAGGGGGTGACTCACCCCTCCACTTT.